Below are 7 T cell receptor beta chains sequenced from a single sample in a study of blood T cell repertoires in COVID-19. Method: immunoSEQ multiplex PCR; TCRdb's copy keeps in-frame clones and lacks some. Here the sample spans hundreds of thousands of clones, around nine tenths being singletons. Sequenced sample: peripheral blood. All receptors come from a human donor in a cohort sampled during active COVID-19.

The CDR3 region has the DNA TGTGCCAGCTCACCCGGGGGAGCGAACATTCAGTACTTC. The encoded protein is CASSPGGANIQYF. The rearrangement links TRBV18 to TRBJ2-4; D perhaps matches TRBD2 (6 bases). V lost 3 bases and J lost 7, with 10 bases in between. CDR3 size: 13 residues. Germline CDR1 is KGHSH and CDR2 is LQKENI.

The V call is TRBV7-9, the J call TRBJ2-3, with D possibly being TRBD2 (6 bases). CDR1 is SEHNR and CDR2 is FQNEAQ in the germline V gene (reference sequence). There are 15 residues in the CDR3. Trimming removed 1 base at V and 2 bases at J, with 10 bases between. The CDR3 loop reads CASSLVGDFTDTQYF. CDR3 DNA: TGTGCCAGCAGCTTAGTGGGGGACTTCACAGATACGCAGTATTTT.

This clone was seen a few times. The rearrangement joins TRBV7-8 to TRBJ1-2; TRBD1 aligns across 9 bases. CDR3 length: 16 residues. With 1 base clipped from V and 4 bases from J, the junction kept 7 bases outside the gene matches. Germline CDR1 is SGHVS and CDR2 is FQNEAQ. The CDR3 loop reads CASSLGGQGIVYGYTF. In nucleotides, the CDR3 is TGTGCCAGCAGCTTAGGGGGACAGGGCATTGTCTATGGCTACACCTTC.

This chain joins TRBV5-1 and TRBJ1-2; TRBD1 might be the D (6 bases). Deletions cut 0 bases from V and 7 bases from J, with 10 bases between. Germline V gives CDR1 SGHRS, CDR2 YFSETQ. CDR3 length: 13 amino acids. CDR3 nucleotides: TGCGCCAGCAGCTTGGCTCAGGGGTCTGGCTACACCTTC. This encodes CASSLAQGSGYTF. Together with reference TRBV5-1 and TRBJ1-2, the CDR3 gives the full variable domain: KAGVTQTPRYLIKTRGQQVTLSCSPISGHRSVSWYQQTPGQGLQFLFEYFSETQRNKGNFPGRFSGRQFSNSRSEMNVSTLELGDSALYLCASSLAQGSGYTFGSGTRLTVV.

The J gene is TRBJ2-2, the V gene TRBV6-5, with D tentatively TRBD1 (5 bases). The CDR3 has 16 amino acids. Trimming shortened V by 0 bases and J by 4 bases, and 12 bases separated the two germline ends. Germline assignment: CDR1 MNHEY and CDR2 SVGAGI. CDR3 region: CASSYSAGFSTGELFF. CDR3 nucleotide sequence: TGTGCCAGCAGTTACTCCGCAGGGTTTAGCACCGGGGAGCTGTTTTTT.

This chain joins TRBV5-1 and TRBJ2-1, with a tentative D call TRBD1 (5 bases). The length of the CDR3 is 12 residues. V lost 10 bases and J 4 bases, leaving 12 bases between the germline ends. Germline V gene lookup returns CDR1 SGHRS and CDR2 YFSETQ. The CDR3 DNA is TGCGCCCCCCCGAACAGGTACAATGAGCAGTTCTTC. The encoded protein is CAPPNRYNEQFF.

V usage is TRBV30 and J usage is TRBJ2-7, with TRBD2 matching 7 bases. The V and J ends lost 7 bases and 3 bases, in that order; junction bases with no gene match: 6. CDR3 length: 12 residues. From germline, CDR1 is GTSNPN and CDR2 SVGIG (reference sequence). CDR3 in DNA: TGTGCCTACATGGGGGGGGACTACGAGCAGTACTTC. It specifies CAYMGGDYEQYF.